This T cell receptor beta chain is from a study of T cells after yellow fever vaccination. V shed 6 bases and J 6 bases; nucleotides not matched to a gene: 5. Germline values: CDR1 SGHAT, CDR2 FQNNGV. This CDR3 has 13 residues. Study-wide findings and caveats: Weaker, the secondary response had a peak occurring faster, on day 5 versus 15. Clones from primary vaccination mostly reappeared after the booster (roughly 97% CD4, roughly 87% CD8).

This clonotype was seen more than once but under ten times. Its antigen remains unknown. A 5'RACE template-switching step, the method used to make TCR cDNA, added a universal primer site and UMIs. MiXCR was run by TCRdb on the 5' RACE reads, yielding one entry per CDR3 protein. Altogether 350,000 to 450,000 distinct CDR3 sequences are present, under 20% being singletons, with the ten largest covering 15% to 20%. The specimen was PBMCs, collected before the yellow fever booster vaccination. The J gene is TRBJ1-5, the V gene TRBV11-2; the match to TRBD1 covers 7 bases. The sequence came from a man between 18 and 29 years old who received the YFV17D yellow fever vaccine. The CDR3 nucleotides are TGTGCCAGCAGTAACACAGGGGTTCAGCCCCAGCATTTT. It specifies CASSNTGVQPQHF.